Sequencing of this TCR beta chain was carried out in a study of PD-1 blockade in mismatch repair-deficient tumors (dated by TCRdb to about 2017). Context from the whole study: Between late 2013 and September 2016, the trial enrolled roughly 85 consecutive patients with 12 mismatch repair-deficient cancer types, every one of whom had been previously treated and was progressing. Tumor-associated T cell clones in the peripheral blood of patients responding to PD-1 blockade were tracked using deep sequencing of TCR CDR3 regions. Paper-wide results and their limitations: Clones residing in the tumor, which were often undetectable in blood before treatment, expanded quickly after pembrolizumab and then contracted, generally before radiologic responses.

Mismatch repair deficiency in every enrolled patient was established by polymerase chain reaction or immunohistochemistry. Three patients who responded to pembrolizumab therapy underwent TCR sequencing. The phase II trial prospectively tested pembrolizumab PD-1 blockade in advanced mismatch repair-deficient cancers regardless of tissue of origin. Peripheral blood T cell samples were gathered serially, both before PD-1 blockade started and at multiple time points afterward. The timing of each blood sample was reported as weeks after the first dose of pembrolizumab. For CDR1 and CDR2, the germline V gene (reference sequence) lists MNHEY and SMNVEV. The CDR3 goes from the cysteine to the phenylalanine over 12 residues. Only CDR3 DNA remains: 36 bases, in frame from the first base. Relative to germline, V is missing 0 bases and J is missing 14 bases, with 3 bases of the junction outside any gene match.

Notes on this clone: There is no known antigen for this receptor. Per-base quality was not reported, and no clone a single base away is much larger than it.

The library was prepared using the immunoSEQ multiplex PCR assay. TCRdb's version of the immuneACCESS table is confined to in-frame rearrangements and falls short of the full clone set. An unresolved V gene accounts for under half of the shortfall where checked; the remainder is of unknown origin. This sample has roughly 16,000 clones in its table, and 84% of those were observed once. The top ten hold around 3.1% of the sample. The clonotype was recovered from an adult with mismatch repair-deficient cancer. Source: PBMCs, taken 4 weeks after starting pembrolizumab. The chain uses TRBV27 and TRBJ2-1, with 8 central nucleotides matching TRBD1. The DNA is as follows: TGTGCCAGCAGTTTATCGACAGGGGAGGAGTTCTTC. Translated, it gives CASSLSTGEEFF.